A single TCR beta chain is shown here with its context. Its antigen is unknown. Other DNA sequences from this sample encode an identical CDR3 as well. This sample is drawn from a study of shared clonotypes between healthy human individuals. Points from the study as a whole: Clonotype sharing among donors was expected to depend on sequencing depth.

The input for sorted-subset replicate PCRs was around 200 ng DNA, about 29,000 T cell genomes. TCRdb keeps only in-frame clones here, not all; method: immunoSEQ multiplex PCR. This sample yields about 2.1 million clones, of which roughly 93% are seen a single time; more than 1.5% belongs to the top ten. CD45RO-negative, CCR7-selected cells formed the naive CD8 fraction, which excluded terminally differentiated effector memory CD45RA+ cells. Sequencing was performed on naive CD8+ T cells from PBMCs. This TCR was sampled from a man aged 18 to 35 in good health. Some clones in this sample may be carry-over from other donors' samples.

CDR3 amino acids: CASSLGTASYEQYF. In DNA, the CDR3 is TGTGCCAGCAGTTTAGGAACAGCCTCCTACGAGCAGTACTTC. The J gene is TRBJ2-7, the V gene TRBV27, with D unresolved. This CDR3 is 14 amino acids long. The V gene's germline CDR1 is MNHEY and CDR2 SMNVEV (reference sequence). Trimming pared 2 bases from V and 0 bases from J, leaving 8 bases between.